The rows below give T cell receptor beta chains drawn from one sample of a study of blood T cell repertoires in COVID-19. Data came from immunoSEQ multiplex PCR; TCRdb stores just in-frame clones and leaves some out. The sample includes approximately 440,000 clones, roughly 88% of them seen just once. Sequences were obtained from PBMCs or T cells enriched from blood (not recorded which). These receptors were taken from a man aged 18 to 29 who had recovered from COVID-19. The CDR3 runs from the conserved cysteine through the conserved F or W.

v_gene | len | CDR3aa
TRBV10-3 | 15 | CAISESGNSNQPQHF
TRBV7-6 | 15 | CASSTRTGDNEKLFF
TRBV11-3 | 16 | CASSLIRRNSGNTIYF
TRBV27 | 14 | CASSWDKAYNEQFF
TRBV19 | 13 | CASSSSLPDTQYF
TRBV19 | 15 | CASSHGQAQLWSYTF
TRBV4-2 | 14 | CASSLSVSGNTIYF
TRBV3-1/TRBV3-2 | 10 | CASSQVRSRF
TRBV16 | 16 | CASSRAGSGTYNEQFF
TRBV9 | 16 | CASSLSGEWGNTEAFF
TRBV9 | 16 | CASSVDPSPGAGELFF
TRBV27 | 16 | CASSNVGGPRRNEQFF